Listed here is a single T cell receptor beta chain. The record originates from a study of blood T cell repertoires in COVID-19. On the study more broadly: Italy, Spain and the United States were the sources of the convalescent and acute COVID-19 samples. Sources were T cells, B-cell-depleted T cells, or PBMCs; the material itself was cDNA or gDNA.

The CDR3 length is 14 residues. Germline CDR1 KGHSH, CDR2 LQKENI. The V end lost 3 bases, the J end lost 3 bases, and 8 bases lay between the germline ends. Seattle patients were enrolled during active infection and followed longitudinally. In the original workflow: Reference gene primers were amplified, and this amplification served to estimate nucleated cell counts. Sequencing used immunoSEQ multiplex PCR; TCRdb keeps in-frame clones, though not all of them. V and J calls and clone size follow that table, whereas D and trimming were derived from the DNA. The table records hundreds of thousands of clones, roughly 76% of them present only once.

Sample: peripheral blood. The receptor was derived from a woman aged 80 or over with COVID-19, enrolled during active disease. This rearrangement joins TRBV18 to TRBJ1-4; D unclear. The CDR3 protein is CASSPLAPNEKLFF. CDR3 DNA: TGTGCCAGCTCACCTCTAGCCCCTAATGAAAAACTGTTTTTT.